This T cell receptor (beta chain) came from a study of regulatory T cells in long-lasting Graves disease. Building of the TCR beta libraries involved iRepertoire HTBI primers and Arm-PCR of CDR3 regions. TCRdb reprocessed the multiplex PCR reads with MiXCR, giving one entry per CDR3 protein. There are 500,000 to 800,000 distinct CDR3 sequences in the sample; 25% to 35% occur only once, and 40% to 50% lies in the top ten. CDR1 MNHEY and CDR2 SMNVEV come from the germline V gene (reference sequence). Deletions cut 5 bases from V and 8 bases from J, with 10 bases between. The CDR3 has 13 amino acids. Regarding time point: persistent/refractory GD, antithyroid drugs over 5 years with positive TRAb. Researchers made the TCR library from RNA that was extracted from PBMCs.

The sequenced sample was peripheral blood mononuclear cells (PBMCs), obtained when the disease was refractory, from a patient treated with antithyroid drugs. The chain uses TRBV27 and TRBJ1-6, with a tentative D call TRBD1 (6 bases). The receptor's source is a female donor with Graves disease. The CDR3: CASSHRDYSPLHF. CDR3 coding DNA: TGTGCCAGCAGTCACAGGGATTATTCACCCCTCCACTTT.